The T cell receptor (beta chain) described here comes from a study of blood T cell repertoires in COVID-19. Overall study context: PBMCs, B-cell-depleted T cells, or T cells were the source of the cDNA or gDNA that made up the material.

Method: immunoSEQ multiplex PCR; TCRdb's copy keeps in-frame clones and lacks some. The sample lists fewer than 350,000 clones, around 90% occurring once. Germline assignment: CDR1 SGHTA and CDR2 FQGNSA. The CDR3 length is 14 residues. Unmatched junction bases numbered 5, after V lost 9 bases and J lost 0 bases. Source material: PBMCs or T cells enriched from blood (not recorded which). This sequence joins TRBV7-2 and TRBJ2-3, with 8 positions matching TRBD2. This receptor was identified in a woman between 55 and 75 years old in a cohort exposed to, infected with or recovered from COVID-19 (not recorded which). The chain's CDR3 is CASGTSGSTDTQYF. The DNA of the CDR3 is TGTGCCAGTGGAACTAGCGGTAGCACAGATACGCAGTATTTT.